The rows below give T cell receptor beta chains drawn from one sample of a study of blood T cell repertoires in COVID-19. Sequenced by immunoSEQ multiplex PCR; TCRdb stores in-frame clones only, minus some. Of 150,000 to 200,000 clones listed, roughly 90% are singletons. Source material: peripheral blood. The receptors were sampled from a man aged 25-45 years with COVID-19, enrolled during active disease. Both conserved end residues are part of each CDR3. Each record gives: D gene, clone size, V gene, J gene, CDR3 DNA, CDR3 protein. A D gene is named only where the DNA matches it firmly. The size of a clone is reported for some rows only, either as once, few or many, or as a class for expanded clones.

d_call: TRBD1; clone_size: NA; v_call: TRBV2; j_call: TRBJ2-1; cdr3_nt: TGTGCCAGCAGGACGACAGGGGGTTTTAATGAGCAGTTCTTC; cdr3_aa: CASRTTGGFNEQFF
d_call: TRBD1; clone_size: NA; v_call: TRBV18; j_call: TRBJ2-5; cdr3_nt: TGTGCCAGCTCACCGGGACAGTACCAAGAGACCCAGTACTTC; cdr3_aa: CASSPGQYQETQYF
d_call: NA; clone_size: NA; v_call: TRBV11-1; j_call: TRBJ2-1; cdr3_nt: TGTGCCAGCAGCTCAGACCTAGCACTAGAGCAGTTCTTC; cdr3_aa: CASSSDLALEQFF
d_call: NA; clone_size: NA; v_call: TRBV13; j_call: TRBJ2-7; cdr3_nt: TGTGCCAGCAGCTCCCTAGGAGGGGGGGACTCCTACGAGCAGTACTTC; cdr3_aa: CASSSLGGGDSYEQYF
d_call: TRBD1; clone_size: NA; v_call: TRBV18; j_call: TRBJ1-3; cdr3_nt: TGTGCCAGCTCACAGGGGGCCGAAAACACCATATATTTT; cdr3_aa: CASSQGAENTIYF
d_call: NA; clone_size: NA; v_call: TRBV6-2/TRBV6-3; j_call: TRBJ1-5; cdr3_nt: TGTGCCAGCAGTTCCCGGGTCAACGATCAGCCCCAGCATTTT; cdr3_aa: CASSSRVNDQPQHF
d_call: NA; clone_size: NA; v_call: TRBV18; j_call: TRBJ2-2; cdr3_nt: TGTGCCAGCTCACCAGAGAGAAGCCGGGGGGCGACCGGGGAGCTGTTTTTT; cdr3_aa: CASSPERSRGATGELFF
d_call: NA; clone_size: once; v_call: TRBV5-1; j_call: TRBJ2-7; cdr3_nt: TGCGCCAGCAGCTTGGTGGCAAATTCCTACGAGCAGTACTTC; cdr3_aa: CASSLVANSYEQYF
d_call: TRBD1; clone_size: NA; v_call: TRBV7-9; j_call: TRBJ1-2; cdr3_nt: TGTGCCAGCAGCTTCTCAGGGGGCTTTAATTATGGCTATGGCTACACCTTC; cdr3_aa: CASSFSGGFNYGYGYTF
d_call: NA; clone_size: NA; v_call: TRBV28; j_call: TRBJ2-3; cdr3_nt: TGTGCCAGCAGCCTTGTGGGAGGCGCAGATACGCAGTATTTT; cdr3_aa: CASSLVGGADTQYF